Listed here are 18 T cell receptor beta chains from one sample, sequenced in a study of OX40 agonist ivuxolimab in advanced cancers. Library prep was done by the immunoSEQ multiplex PCR assay. TCRdb obtained this table from immuneACCESS and retained in-frame rearrangements with V and J assigned. These tables miss some clones; where compared with another copy, unresolved V genes account for less than half of the shortfall, and the remainder is unexplained. For this sample there are 65,000 to 80,000 clones; roughly nine tenths appear just once. The ten largest clones represent roughly 2.2% of the sample. The material sequenced was CD4+ or CD8+ T cells sorted from blood, taken in a trial of the OX40 agonist ivuxolimab. These receptors were taken from an adult with an advanced solid tumor such as melanoma, head and neck, liver or kidney cancer.

V gene TRBV7-9 combines with J gene TRBJ2-1; 10 bases match TRBD2. The junction had 14 bases not matched to a gene; V was cut back by 5 bases and J by 10 bases. Germline V gene sequence: CDR1 SEHNR, CDR2 FQNEAQ (reference sequence). CDR3 size: 16 residues. This chain's CDR3 is CASSALGLAEANEQFF. In DNA form, the CDR3 reads TGTGCCAGCAGCGCCCTCGGACTAGCGGAGGCTAACGAGCAGTTCTTC.

The chain combines TRBV6-5 with TRBJ2-4; TRBD2 might be the D (5 bases). V was pared by 8 bases and J by 3 bases, with 17 bases between. In germline, CDR1 is MNHEY, CDR2 SVGAGI. The CDR3 is 15 residues long. In DNA, the CDR3 is TGTGCCAGCCTCGGGGTAGACGAGGGCAAAAACATTCAGTACTTC. Its translation: CASLGVDEGKNIQYF.

This clone was found once. The rearrangement links TRBV29-1 to TRBJ1-1; a weak D match, TRBD1 (6 bases). Trimming cost V 3 bases and J 4 bases, with 12 bases left between them. Looked up from germline, CDR1 is SQVTM and CDR2 is ANQGSEA. The CDR3 loop spans 13 amino acids. The CDR3: CSVENRVITEAFF. Here the CDR3 DNA reads TGCAGCGTTGAGAACAGGGTAATCACTGAAGCTTTCTTT.

The V gene is TRBV29-1, the J gene TRBJ2-3, with TRBD2 identical over 11 bases. The ends lost 4 bases at V and 5 bases at J; junction bases unmatched: 8. The CDR3 is 15 residues long. Germline CDR1 and CDR2: SQVTM and ANQGSEA. The CDR3 reads CSVADLAGGGDTQYF. In DNA form, the CDR3 reads TGCAGCGTTGCGGACCTAGCGGGGGGAGGAGATACGCAGTATTTT.

V and J are TRBV28 and TRBJ2-3; the D call may be TRBD1 or TRBD2 (6 bases each). The CDR3 covers 15 residues. Germline lookup yields CDR1 MDHEN and CDR2 SYDVKM. Trimming took 7 bases from V and 2 from J, leaving 16 bases between them. The CDR3 DNA reads TGTGCCAGCACGTCTAGGGGGGCAGACACAGATACGCAGTATTTT. Translating gives CASTSRGADTDTQYF.

The chain links TRBV27 to TRBJ1-2; the D gene is possibly TRBD1 (6 bases). Germline CDR1 reads MNHEY; CDR2 reads SMNVEV (reference sequence). V dropped 7 bases and J dropped 7 bases, with 16 bases sitting between them. The length of the CDR3 is 13 residues. DNA for the CDR3: TGTGCCAGCAAGCTACGGGGGCCCGGTGGCTACACCTTC. Translation: CASKLRGPGGYTF.

The V gene is TRBV5-1, the J gene TRBJ2-2; D gene uncertain. Germline V CDR1 and CDR2: SGHRS, YFSETQ. The CDR3 is made up of 15 amino acids. V was pared by 0 bases and J by 5 bases, with 11 bases between. CDR3 in DNA: TGCGCCAGCAGCTTGGCCATCGCAGCTACCGGGGAGCTGTTTTTT. Residues: CASSLAIAATGELFF.

The chain employs TRBV7-8 and TRBJ2-3, with D possibly TRBD2 on 6 matching bases. The ends were cut back, 3 bases at V and 4 bases at J, with 17 bases in the middle. Looked up from germline, CDR1 is SGHVS and CDR2 is FQNEAQ. The length of the CDR3 is 16 residues. CDR3 nucleotide sequence: TGTGCCAGCAGCTTTCGCGGGGCCGGGTTCCCAGATACGCAGTATTTT. The encoded protein is CASSFRGAGFPDTQYF.

The chain employs TRBV7-2 and TRBJ2-7; 7 nucleotides align to TRBD1. The V segment lost 4 bases and the J segment 3 bases; nucleotides outside the gene matches: 12. Germline V gives CDR1 SGHTA, CDR2 FQGNSA. The CDR3 extends over 16 amino acids. The CDR3 DNA is TGTGCCAGCAGCTACACAAGGGGGCGTTTTGACTACGAGCAGTACTTC. Translated: CASSYTRGRFDYEQYF.

The chain combines TRBV5-1 with TRBJ2-7; 9 bases fit TRBD1. Germline values: CDR1 SGHRS, CDR2 YFSETQ. CDR3 length equals 14 residues. After removal of 4 bases from V and 4 bases from J, the junction contained 6 bases not matched to a gene. CDR3: CASSTGQGQYEQYF. For the CDR3, the DNA is TGCGCCAGCAGCACGGGACAGGGTCAGTACGAGCAGTACTTC.

This chain connects TRBV4-1 to TRBJ2-7; D is possibly TRBD2 (7 bases). Deletions cut 0 bases from V and 2 bases from J, with 20 bases between. Germline V gene lookup returns CDR1 MGHRA and CDR2 YSYEKL. The CDR3 totals 18 residues. The CDR3 here is CASSQDRNAAGAAYEQYF. CDR3 in DNA: TGCGCCAGCAGCCAAGATCGAAATGCGGCGGGGGCTGCCTACGAGCAGTACTTC.

The CDR3 coding sequence is TGTGCCAGCAGCTTTTCTATGGGCGTCCTGACTTTC. Translation: CASSFSMGVLTF. The rearrangement links TRBV11-2 to TRBJ2-6; unclear D gene. The germline V gene encodes CDR1 SGHAT and CDR2 FQNNGV. V shed 3 bases and J shed 12 bases, with 9 bases lying between them. This CDR3 has 12 amino acids.

V and J are TRBV10-3 and TRBJ1-2; D is unclear. Germline-derived CDR1 and CDR2 are ENHRY and SYGVKD. V lost 2 bases, J lost 1 base, and 23 bases lay in between. The CDR3 consists of 19 residues. The CDR3, as DNA: TGTGCCATCAGTGAGCCGAACCCCGCCGGACCGAATCATAACTATGGCTACACCTTC. This encodes CAISEPNPAGPNHNYGYTF.

This chain joins TRBV11-3 and TRBJ2-1; D is undetermined. Germline lookup yields CDR1 SGHNT and CDR2 YENEEA. V was trimmed by 1 base and J by 9 bases, leaving 10 bases between them. The CDR3 loop spans 13 amino acids. In nucleotides, the CDR3 is TGTGCCAGCAGCTTAGTGTTGGTGGGTGAGCAGTTCTTC. Protein product: CASSLVLVGEQFF.

The J gene is TRBJ1-2, the V gene TRBV6-5; no clear D. This CDR3 is built from 12 residues. Germline-derived CDR1 and CDR2 are MNHEY and SVGAGI. Trimming removed 0 bases at V and 8 bases at J, with 7 bases between. CDR3 nucleotides: TGTGCCAGCAGTTACTCTGGGGAAGGCTACACCTTC. Protein sequence: CASSYSGEGYTF.

The chain is built from TRBV13 and TRBJ2-7; D might be TRBD1 or TRBD2, each matching 5 bases. The CDR3 runs 13 residues. The germline CDR1 and CDR2 sequences are PRHDT and FYEKMQ (reference sequence). Between the trimmed V and J ends, which lost 5 bases and 9 bases, there was a span of 17 bases. In DNA form, the CDR3 reads TGTGCCAGCAGCCCTCCGGGACCGATGGGGCAGTACTTC. Translation: CASSPPGPMGQYF.

This chain uses TRBV6-5 with TRBJ2-4; D is unclear. The CDR3 has 14 amino acids. Trimming removed 0 bases at V and 6 bases at J, with 9 bases between. Germline lookup yields CDR1 MNHEY and CDR2 SVGAGI. The CDR3: CASSYSSQANIQYF. The CDR3 DNA is TGTGCCAGCAGTTACTCAAGCCAGGCAAACATTCAGTACTTC.

The chain carries TRBV6-1 and TRBJ1-1, with D unresolved. Per germline, CDR1 MNHNS and CDR2 SASEGT. Trimming cost V 11 bases and J 3 bases, with 16 bases left between them. The CDR3 is made up of 13 amino acids. The CDR3 here is CALLSGSYTEAFF. For the CDR3, the DNA is TGTGCCTTGCTTTCCGGGTCTTACACTGAAGCTTTCTTT.